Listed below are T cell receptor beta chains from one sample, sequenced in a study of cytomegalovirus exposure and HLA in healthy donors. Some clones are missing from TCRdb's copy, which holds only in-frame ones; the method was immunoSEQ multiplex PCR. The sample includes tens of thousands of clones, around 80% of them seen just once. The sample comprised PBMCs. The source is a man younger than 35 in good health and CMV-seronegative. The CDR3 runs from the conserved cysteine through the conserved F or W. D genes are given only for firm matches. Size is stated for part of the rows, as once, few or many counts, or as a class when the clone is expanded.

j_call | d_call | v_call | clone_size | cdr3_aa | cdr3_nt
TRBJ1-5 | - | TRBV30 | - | CAWNQRGQPQHF | TGTGCCTGGAACCAACGGGGTCAGCCCCAGCATTTT
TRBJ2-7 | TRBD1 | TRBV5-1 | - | CASSLLGQGNYEQYF | TGCGCCAGCAGCTTACTGGGACAGGGTAACTACGAGCAGTACTTC
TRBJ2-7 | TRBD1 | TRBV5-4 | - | CASSPGTAYEQYF | TGTGCCAGCAGCCCTGGGACAGCTTACGAGCAGTACTTC
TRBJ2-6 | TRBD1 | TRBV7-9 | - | CASSLTGSGANVLTF | TGTGCCAGCAGCTTGACAGGGTCCGGGGCCAACGTCCTGACTTTC
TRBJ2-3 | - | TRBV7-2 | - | CASSSSGTSAGTQYF | TGTGCCAGCAGCTCCTCCGGGACATCCGCCGGTACGCAGTATTTT
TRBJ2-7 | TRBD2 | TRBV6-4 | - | CASSETSGGSEQYF | TGTGCCAGCAGTGAGACTAGCGGGGGGTCCGAGCAGTACTTC
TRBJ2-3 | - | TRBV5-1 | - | CASSYMTDTQYF | TGCGCCAGCAGCTATATGACAGATACGCAGTATTTT
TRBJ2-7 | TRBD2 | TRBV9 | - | CASSLTSGNSYEQYF | TGTGCCAGCAGTTTGACTAGCGGTAACTCCTACGAGCAGTACTTC
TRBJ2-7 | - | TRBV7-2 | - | CASSLEGSSYEQYF | TGTGCCAGCAGCCTGGAGGGCAGCTCCTACGAGCAGTACTTC
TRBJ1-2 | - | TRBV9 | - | CASSSQKGRVDYGYTF | TGTGCCAGCAGCTCCCAAAAGGGCAGGGTAGACTATGGCTACACCTTC
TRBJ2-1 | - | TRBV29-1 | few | CSVEGHWGDEQFF | TGCAGCGTTGAGGGACATTGGGGCGATGAGCAGTTCTTC
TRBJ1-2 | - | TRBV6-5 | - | CASRPMGAWGYTF | TGTGCCAGCAGGCCCATGGGGGCATGGGGCTACACCTTC
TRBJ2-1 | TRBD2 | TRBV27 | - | CASSFRLAANNEQFF | TGTGCCAGCAGTTTCAGACTAGCGGCCAACAATGAGCAGTTCTTC
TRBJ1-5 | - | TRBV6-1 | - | CASHDREGDRQPQHF | TGTGCCAGTCACGATAGGGAGGGGGATCGGCAGCCCCAGCATTTT
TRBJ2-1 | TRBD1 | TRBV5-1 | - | CASSPGGARNNEQFF | TGCGCCAGCAGCCCAGGGGGCGCGAGGAACAATGAGCAGTTCTTC
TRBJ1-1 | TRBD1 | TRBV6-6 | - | CASSYSGQASSEAFF | TGTGCCAGCAGTTACTCAGGACAGGCCAGCTCTGAAGCTTTCTTT
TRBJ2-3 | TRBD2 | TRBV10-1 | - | CASSGSCGGRAKSDTQYF | TGCGCCAGCAGTGGTAGCTGCGGCGGGAGGGCCAAGTCAGATACGCAGTATTTT
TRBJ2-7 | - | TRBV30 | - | CAWSPRGGEQYF | TGTGCCTGGAGTCCCCGGGGAGGCGAGCAGTACTTC
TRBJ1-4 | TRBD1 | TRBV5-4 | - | CASSPGRQGATNEKLFF | TGTGCCAGCAGCCCGGGTAGACAGGGGGCAACTAATGAAAAACTGTTTTTT
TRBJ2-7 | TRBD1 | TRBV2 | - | CASSEWAGQAYYEQYF | TGTGCCAGCAGTGAATGGGCGGGACAGGCATACTACGAGCAGTACTTC
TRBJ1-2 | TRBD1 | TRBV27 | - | CASSLQGALANYGYTF | TGTGCCAGCAGTTTGCAGGGGGCATTAGCTAACTATGGCTACACCTTC
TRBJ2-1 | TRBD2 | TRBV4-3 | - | CASSQDKGRGYNEQFF | TGCGCCAGCAGCCAAGATAAGGGGAGGGGCTACAATGAGCAGTTCTTC
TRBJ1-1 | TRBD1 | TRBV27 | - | CASSLQGANTEAFF | TGTGCCAGCAGTCTCCAGGGGGCTAACACTGAAGCTTTCTTT